These 22 T cell receptor beta chains originate from one sample sequenced in a study of blood T cell repertoires in COVID-19. Repertoires were generated with immunoSEQ multiplex PCR, while TCRdb's copy carries only in-frame clones and drops some. The sample has 94,000 or so clones; around nine tenths are singletons. The specimen was peripheral blood. All receptors come from a woman of 80 years or more with active COVID-19.

This clone was seen a few times. The V and J genes are TRBV7-6 and TRBJ1-3; the D is unclear. Germline lookup yields CDR1 SGHVS and CDR2 FNYEAQ. The CDR3 loop spans 15 amino acids. V was clipped by 8 bases and J by 0 bases, with 14 bases between them. The CDR3 is CASALARVSGNTIYF. CDR3 nucleotide sequence: TGTGCCAGCGCCTTAGCCCGGGTCTCTGGAAACACCATATATTTT. Together with reference TRBV7-6 and TRBJ1-3, the CDR3 gives the full variable domain: GAGVSQSPRYKVTKRGQDVALRCDPISGHVSLYWYRQALGQGPEFLTYFNYEAQQDKSGLPNDRFSAERPEGSISTLTIQRTEQRDSAMYRCASALARVSGNTIYFGEGSWLTVV.

The chain couples TRBV19 to TRBJ1-5; 8 nucleotides agree with TRBD1. The CDR3 is 14 amino acids. The J segment lost 5 bases and the V segment lost 10 bases, leaving 10 bases of the junction unmatched. The germline CDR1 and CDR2 sequences are LNHDA and SQIVND (reference sequence). The CDR3 spells CATTPQGAYQPQHF. The CDR3 coding sequence is TGTGCCACCACCCCTCAGGGGGCGTATCAGCCCCAGCATTTT.

The V call is TRBV29-1, the J call TRBJ1-5; TRBD1 is a possible D gene (6 bases). V lost 4 bases and J lost 0, with 10 bases in between. The CDR3 has 14 amino acids. The V gene's germline CDR1 is SQVTM and CDR2 ANQGSEA. The CDR3 is CSVAQGNSNQPQHF. As DNA, the CDR3 is TGCAGCGTTGCGCAGGGGAATAGCAATCAGCCCCAGCATTTT.

This chain uses TRBV19 with TRBJ2-1, with TRBD1 matching over 7 bases. J gave up 5 bases and V 5 bases, and 6 bases lay outside the gene matches. Germline V gene data show CDR1 as LNHDA and CDR2 as SQIVND (reference sequence). The CDR3 loop spans 14 amino acids. CDR3 DNA sequence: TGTGCCAGTAGTCCATGGACAGGAAACAATGAGCAGTTCTTC. Its protein is CASSPWTGNNEQFF.

This chain uses TRBV28 with TRBJ2-3; 9 positions match TRBD1. V gave up 6 bases and J gave up 5 bases; unmatched junction bases: 9. Germline V gene lookup returns CDR1 MDHEN and CDR2 SYDVKM. The CDR3 is 15 residues long. CDR3 sequence: CASSSTTGGQDTQYF. DNA of the CDR3: TGTGCCAGCAGCTCAACTACAGGGGGCCAAGATACGCAGTATTTT.

The chain employs TRBV2 and TRBJ2-3; 10 nucleotides line up with TRBD2. The CDR3 sequence is 13 residues long. J gave up 2 bases and V 8 bases, and 1 base lay outside the gene matches. Per germline, CDR1 SNHLY and CDR2 FYNNEI. In DNA, the CDR3 is TGTGCCAGCGGACTAGCGGTCACAGATACGCAGTATTTT. Its translation: CASGLAVTDTQYF.

This sequence joins TRBV2 and TRBJ2-6; D possibly corresponds to TRBD1 (6 bases). Looked up from germline, CDR1 is SNHLY and CDR2 is FYNNEI. The CDR3 consists of 15 residues. V gave up 6 bases and J gave up 0 bases, with 9 bases separating them. Here the CDR3 DNA reads TGTGCCAGCAGGGGACACAACTCTGGGGCCAACGTCCTGACTTTC. It specifies CASRGHNSGANVLTF.

The genes are TRBV4-3 and TRBJ1-2; D not resolved. Germline V gives CDR1 LGHNA, CDR2 YSLEER. The CDR3 has 16 amino acids. Trimming pared 2 bases from V and 2 bases from J, leaving 15 bases between. The CDR3 reads CASSQLVLSINYGYTF. The CDR3 coding sequence is TGCGCCAGCAGCCAACTAGTCCTCAGTATCAACTATGGCTACACCTTC.

This chain links TRBV5-6 with TRBJ2-3; 12 bases agree with TRBD2. CDR1 is SGHDT, CDR2 YYEEEE, per germline. V trimming: 3 bases; J trimming: 5 bases; junction bases outside the gene matches: 10. This CDR3 region has 17 residues. The CDR3 is CASSSLAGGALGDTQYF. As DNA, the CDR3 is TGTGCCAGCAGCTCCCTAGCGGGAGGGGCTTTGGGAGATACGCAGTATTTT.

The V and J genes are TRBV5-4 and TRBJ2-3; maybe TRBD2 (5 bases). The CDR3 extends over 15 amino acids. Trimming cost V 3 bases and J 1 base, with 12 bases left between them. Germline V CDR1 and CDR2: SGHNT, YYREEE (reference sequence). DNA for the CDR3: TGTGCCAGCAGCTCAGCCCTCGGGGGCACAGATACGCAGTATTTT. Translated: CASSSALGGTDTQYF.

CDR3 sequence reads: CASDPWAGETQYF. The CDR3 region has the DNA TGTGCCAGCGATCCGTGGGCTGGGGAGACCCAGTACTTC. This chain connects TRBV7-8 to TRBJ2-5; D is unresolved. The germline V gene has CDR1 SGHVS and CDR2 FQNEAQ. There are 13 residues in the CDR3. Deletions cut 8 bases from V and 5 bases from J, with 15 bases between.

The chain links TRBV28 to TRBJ1-1; maybe TRBD1 (5 bases). The V gene lost 4 bases and the J gene lost 9 bases, with 15 bases spanning the gap. The CDR3 consists of 13 residues. Germline assignment: CDR1 MDHEN and CDR2 SYDVKM. CDR3 sequence (DNA): TGTGCCAGCAGTTCCACGGGACTTAAGAAAGCTTTCTTT. Protein product: CASSSTGLKKAFF.

The chain uses TRBV7-7 and TRBJ2-3, with D maybe TRBD2 (6 bases). The ends were cut back, 2 bases at V and 4 bases at J, with 13 bases in the middle. Germline CDR1 is SSHAT and CDR2 is FNYEAQ (reference sequence). The CDR3 is made up of 15 amino acids. CDR3 in DNA: TGTGCCAGCAGCTTATCCGGGAGTGTGGCAGATACGCAGTATTTT. Translation gives CASSLSGSVADTQYF.

The chain links TRBV28 to TRBJ2-5, with 10 bases aligning to TRBD2. This CDR3 contains 15 residues. Germline loops: CDR1 MDHEN, CDR2 SYDVKM. Germline trimming cut 3 bases from V and 3 bases from J; bases unmatched to any gene: 4. The CDR3 spells CASSFGLAGEETQYF. CDR3 nucleotide sequence: TGTGCCAGCAGTTTCGGTCTAGCGGGAGAAGAGACCCAGTACTTC.

The CDR3 nucleotides are TGTGCCAGCAGCGCTCATCCACTAGCGGGAGGTTCAGATACGCAGTATTTT. This gives the protein CASSAHPLAGGSDTQYF. This chain connects TRBV9 to TRBJ2-3; TRBD2 aligns across 12 bases. V was pared by 3 bases and J by 4 bases, with 9 bases of the junction left unmatched. The CDR3 extends over 17 amino acids. The V gene's germline CDR1 is SGDLS and CDR2 YYNGEE.

The J gene is TRBJ1-1, the V gene TRBV28, with a possible D match to TRBD1 (5 bases). Germline V lookup: CDR1 MDHEN, CDR2 SYDVKM. This CDR3 comprises 14 residues. V was cut by 5 bases and J by 4 bases, with 14 bases left in between. The CDR3 region has the DNA TGTGCCAGCAGTATTCAGGGAGGGTCCACTGAAGCTTTCTTT. Translated, it gives CASSIQGGSTEAFF.

CDR3 sequence (DNA): TGTGCCAGCAGTTACGGGAACGGGGGTGCAGATACGCAGTATTTT. Amino acids: CASSYGNGGADTQYF. J is TRBJ2-3 and V is TRBV6-5; D is possibly TRBD2 (6 bases). Trimming pared 2 bases from V and 4 bases from J, leaving 13 bases between. The germline gives CDR1 MNHEY, CDR2 SVGAGI. The CDR3 extends over 15 amino acids.

The chain has TRBV21-1 and TRBJ2-5; TRBD1 is the table's D call, not checked against the DNA. TRBV21-1 is designated a pseudogene. The CDR3 consists of 14 residues. The CDR3 sequence: CASSSRDRQETQYF. The CDR3 DNA follows: TGTGCCAGCAGCTCCCGGGACAGGCAAGAGACCCAGTACTTC.

In this sample, this clone turned up once. This chain connects TRBV6-5 to TRBJ2-7, with a possible D match to TRBD2 (5 bases). This CDR3 has 14 amino acids. The V and J ends lost 2 bases and 7 bases respectively, with 15 bases between them. CDR1 is MNHEY, CDR2 SVGAGI, per germline. CDR3 sequence (DNA): TGTGCCAGCAGTTACCACGGACTCCCTGGGGAGCAGTACTTC. Amino acid sequence: CASSYHGLPGEQYF.

The chain combines TRBV11-1 with TRBJ2-7, with 7 bases matching TRBD2. V shed 3 bases and J 7 bases; nucleotides not matched to a gene: 0. This CDR3 has 11 amino acids. Per germline, CDR1 SGHAT and CDR2 FQDESV (reference sequence). The CDR3 nucleotides read TGTGCCAGCAGCTTCGGGGGGGAGCAGTACTTC. Protein: CASSFGGEQYF.

The genes are TRBV19 and TRBJ1-3; no clear D gene. Per the germline V gene, CDR1 is LNHDA and CDR2 is SQIVND (reference sequence). There are 14 residues in the CDR3. V lost 5 bases and J 0 bases, leaving 8 bases between the germline ends. The CDR3, as DNA: TGTGCCAGTAGTGAGGTTTACTCTGGAAACACCATATATTTT. This gives the protein CASSEVYSGNTIYF. Supplemented by reference TRBV19 and TRBJ1-3, the full variable domain reads DGGITQSPKYLFRKEGQNVTLSCEQNLNHDAMYWYRQDPGQGLRLIYYSQIVNDFQKGDIAEGYSVSREKKESFPLTVTSAQKNPTAFYLCASSEVYSGNTIYFGEGSWLTVV.

This chain connects TRBV15 to TRBJ2-7, with 10 bases fitting TRBD1. With 5 bases clipped from V and 2 bases from J, the junction kept 6 bases outside the gene matches. This CDR3 is 15 amino acids long. The germline V gene encodes CDR1 LNHNV and CDR2 YYDKDF (reference sequence). The CDR3 sequence: CATSPGGQGTYEQYF. The CDR3, as DNA: TGTGCCACCAGCCCTGGGGGACAGGGGACCTACGAGCAGTACTTC.